This entry is about one TCR beta chain. No cognate antigen has been identified for it. No much larger clonotype is one base removed from it; base qualities were not supplied. CDR3 length: 15 amino acids, cysteine to phenylalanine. Solely the CDR3 DNA is kept, with 45 bases framed from the first base. V is shortened by 2 bases, J by 0 bases, and the region joining them spans 9 bases. Reading the germline V gene gives CDR1 MDHEN and CDR2 SYDVKM. The entry originates in a study of shared clonotypes between healthy human individuals (dated by TCRdb to about 2020). At the level of the whole study: Three men and a couple of women, aged 18 to 49 years, made up the cohort. The study deeply sequenced blood TCR repertoires of about 5 healthy adults to estimate repertoire size and the extent of clonotype sharing between individuals. For each donor, CD4 naive and CD4 memory were each run on three plates, CD8 naive on two plates, and CD8 memory on one plate. Leukapheresis yielded between about 0.94 and 9 billion PBMCs per donor. To increase sequencing depth and limit assay-specific biases, TCR repertoire library preparation and sequencing were carried out by different laboratories using diverse techniques.

Using the deep immunoSEQ assay, TCR CDR3 regions were amplified from genomic DNA by multiplex PCR. For each cell subset, the extracted genomic DNA was distributed evenly across all wells of several immunoSEQ 96-well plates, and each plate served as one replicate. Each replicate PCR for sorted subsets received around 200 ng genomic DNA, equal to roughly 30,000 T cell genomes. The purified libraries were quantified using a Qubit 3.0 fluorometer, sized with a Bioanalyzer 2100, and then quantified again using the KAPA Library Quantification kit. A separate single-read 150-cycle Illumina NextSeq 550 flow cell was used to sequence each immunoSEQ 96-well plate. As for the original processing: Because the immunoSEQ output included only junctional sequences and no quality scores, the filtering could not be the same as the filtering used for full-length reads. Sequences were annotated with PyIR, a Python wrapper for IgBLAST v1.9, using IMGT germline references to assign V/J genes and CDR3. Reads were removed for weak V/J assignments (E-value above 1e-6), missing CDR3, stop codons, out-of-frame junctions, or ambiguous translated residues. V3J clonotypes were defined as sequences sharing an identical inferred V gene, J gene, and CDR3 amino acid sequence. Percentage overlap between repertoires was computed as shared unique clonotypes divided by the size of the smaller repertoire. Three approaches were used to assess repertoire richness: RTK rarefaction, the Chao1 estimator, and Recon v2.1 estimates of unobserved clonotypes. Generation probabilities were computed with OLGA for all TCRbeta clonotypes obtained by the gDNA method from four donors. Entries here come from immuneACCESS through TCRdb and include only in-frame sequences with V and J called. Some clones fail to appear in such tables; in the studies checked, an unresolved V gene covers under half of the shortfall, and the cause of the remainder is unknown. From that table come the V and J calls and clone size; the DNA was used to work out D and trimming. The sample table holds about 2.1 million clones, of which about 94% were seen once. The ten largest clones add up to around 1.8% of the sample.

CD8 naive samples consisted of CD45RO-negative cells that were positively selected for CCR7, yielding a CD45RA+CCR7+ population without TemRA cells. Healthy HIV-negative adults with no recently reported acute infections or vaccinations were included as donors. Every donor was a Caucasian adult residing in Nashville, Tennessee, USA. Blood was collected by leukapheresis, and PBMCs were isolated by Ficoll-Histopaque density gradient centrifugation and then cryopreserved in liquid nitrogen vapor phase. Purity and quantity of every magnetically sorted T cell population were checked by analytical flow cytometry. Genomic DNA was isolated from each sorted fraction and quantified by UV absorbance on a Nanodrop 2000c. Results the study describes overall, beyond this receptor: Larger estimated clonotype richness was generally found for naive subsets than for memory subsets. Pairwise subsampling indicated that sequencing depth was expected to affect the degree of clonotype sharing among donors. Sampling was limited to blood, and TCR repertoires in tissue likely differ from TCR repertoires in blood. Higher generation probabilities were observed for clonotypes shared by all four sorted-subset donors than for non-shared clonotypes. Across a handful of donors, 5% to 6% of naive CD4, approximately 3.6% of naive CD8, under 2.5% of memory CD4, and 0.4% of memory CD8 clonotypes were shared. Incomplete sequencing was indicated by rarefaction of sorted-subset datasets, despite the large sequencing depth. The small number of donors limited the genetic and exposure-history diversity represented.

The chain joins TRBV28 to TRBJ2-3; no D gene can be assigned with confidence. Sequencing input: naive CD8+ T cells from PBMCs. The cell subset or site label corresponds to: CD45RA+CCR7+. The receptor was derived from a man aged 18 to 35 in good health. Some clones in this sample may be carry-over from other donors' samples. CDR3 reads: CASSLGVGSTDTQYF. The DNA reads as follows: TGTGCCAGCAGTTTAGGCGTCGGGAGCACAGATACGCAGTATTTT.